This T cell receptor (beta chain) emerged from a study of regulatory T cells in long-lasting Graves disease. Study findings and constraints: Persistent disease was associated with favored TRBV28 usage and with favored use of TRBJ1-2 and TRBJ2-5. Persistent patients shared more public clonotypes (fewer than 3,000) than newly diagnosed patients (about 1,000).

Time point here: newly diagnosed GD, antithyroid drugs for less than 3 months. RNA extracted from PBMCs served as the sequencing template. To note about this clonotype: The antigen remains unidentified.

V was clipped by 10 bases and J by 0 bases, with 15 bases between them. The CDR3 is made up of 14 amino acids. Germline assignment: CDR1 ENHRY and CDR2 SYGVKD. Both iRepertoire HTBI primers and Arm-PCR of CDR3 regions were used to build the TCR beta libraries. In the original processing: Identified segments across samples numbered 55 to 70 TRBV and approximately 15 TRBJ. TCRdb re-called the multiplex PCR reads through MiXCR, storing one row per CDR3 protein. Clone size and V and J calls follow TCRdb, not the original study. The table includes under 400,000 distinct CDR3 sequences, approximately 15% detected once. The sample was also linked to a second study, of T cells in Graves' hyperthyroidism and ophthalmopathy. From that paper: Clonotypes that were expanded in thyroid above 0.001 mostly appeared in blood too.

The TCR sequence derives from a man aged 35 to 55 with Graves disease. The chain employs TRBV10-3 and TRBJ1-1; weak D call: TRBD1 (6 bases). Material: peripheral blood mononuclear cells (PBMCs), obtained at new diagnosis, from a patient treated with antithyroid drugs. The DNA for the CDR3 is TGTGCCAACTCACAGGGCTACATGAACACTGAAGCTTTCTTT. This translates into CANSQGYMNTEAFF.